Listed below are T cell receptor beta chains from one sample, sequenced in a study of shared clonotypes between healthy human individuals. The table came from immunoSEQ multiplex PCR; TCRdb's copy has only in-frame clones and leaves some out. The profile shows under 700,000 clones, about 95% of them singletons. Source material: naive CD8+ T cells sorted from blood. These receptor sequences come from a woman in her twenties or thirties in good health. Both conserved end residues are part of each CDR3. A D gene is named only where the DNA matches it firmly. Clone size is given for some rows only: seen once, a few or many times, or a class if the clone is expanded.

TGTGCCAGCAGCTTAGCTTGGGGGTTGAGGCGACAGAAAAATCAGCCCCAGCATTTT,CASSLAWGLRRQKNQPQHF,once,TRBJ1-5,NA,TRBV7-6
TGTGCCAGCACCGAAGGACTAGCGGGATACAATGAGCAGTTCTTC,CASTEGLAGYNEQFF,NA,TRBJ2-1,TRBD2,TRBV13
TGTGCCAGCAGCTTGGGGACTAGCGGTGGGAATGAGCAGTTCTTC,CASSLGTSGGNEQFF,NA,TRBJ2-1,TRBD2,TRBV7-9
TGTGCCAGCAGCGAGGATAAGATCGACTATGGCTACACCTTC,CASSEDKIDYGYTF,once,TRBJ1-2,NA,TRBV5-4
TGCGCCAGCAGCCAAGAGGGACTAGCGGGAGGCGAGCAGTACTTC,CASSQEGLAGGEQYF,NA,TRBJ2-7,TRBD2,TRBV4-1
TGTGCCAGCAGCCCCAGGGAAGTGGTGGCTGAAGCTTTCTTT,CASSPREVVAEAFF,NA,TRBJ1-1,NA,TRBV7-9
TGTGCCAGCGCTACCGGGCTATTCTACGAGCAGTACTTC,CASATGLFYEQYF,NA,TRBJ2-7,NA,TRBV27
TGTGCCAGCAGTGCTCTATTCGGACAGGGGGACGAAAAACTGTTTTTT,CASSALFGQGDEKLFF,NA,TRBJ1-4,TRBD1,TRBV28
TGTGCCAGTAGCTCGCCGGGAGCCAACACCGGGGAGCTGTTTTTT,CASSSPGANTGELFF,NA,TRBJ2-2,NA,TRBV19
TGTGCCAGCAGCAGTAGCGGGAGGCACTACGAGCAGTACTTC,CASSSSGRHYEQYF,NA,TRBJ2-7,TRBD2,TRBV14
TGTGCCAGTAGCTGGGGACAGGGTGGTTACGAGCAGTACTTC,CASSWGQGGYEQYF,NA,TRBJ2-7,TRBD1,TRBV19
TGTGCCAGCAGTTTCTTAGCGGAGATCTACCCCGAGGACACCGGGGAGCTGTTTTTT,CASSFLAEIYPEDTGELFF,NA,TRBJ2-2,NA,TRBV28
TGTGCCAGCAGCTCGACTAGATTGGGCGAGCAGTACTTC,CASSSTRLGEQYF,NA,TRBJ2-7,NA,TRBV5-8
TGTGCCAGCAGTGAAGGGAACAGGGTAGGTGAGCAGTACTTC,CASSEGNRVGEQYF,NA,TRBJ2-7,NA,TRBV2
TGCAGCGTTGTTAGCGACCAAGAGACCCAGTACTTC,CSVVSDQETQYF,NA,TRBJ2-5,NA,TRBV29-1
TGTGCCAGTAGTTCTACGGGACAGGGCCCTGAAGCTTTCTTT,CASSSTGQGPEAFF,NA,TRBJ1-1,TRBD1,TRBV19
TGTGCCAGCAGCTCGACAGGGAGGGCTACCTACGAGCAGTACTTC,CASSSTGRATYEQYF,few,TRBJ2-7,NA,TRBV7-9
TGTGCCAGCAGCTTCCTGACAGGGGGCAATGAGCAGTTCTTC,CASSFLTGGNEQFF,NA,TRBJ2-1,TRBD1,TRBV11-2
TGTGCCAGCAGCTTTTGGCTAGCGGGGAACTCCTACGAGCAGTACTTC,CASSFWLAGNSYEQYF,NA,TRBJ2-7,TRBD2,TRBV5-5
TGTGCCAGCAGTTTATTCGTGCGGGCGGATACGCAGTATTTT,CASSLFVRADTQYF,NA,TRBJ2-3,NA,TRBV27
TGTGCCAGCGGTACCGGGGAGGGGATGAACACTGAAGCTTTCTTT,CASGTGEGMNTEAFF,NA,TRBJ1-1,NA,TRBV6-5
TGTGCCAGCAAGTGGACAGACACTGAAGCTTTCTTT,CASKWTDTEAFF,NA,TRBJ1-1,NA,TRBV2
TGTGCCAGCAGTTTTGGGGAGCCGGACTACAATGAGCAGTTCTTC,CASSFGEPDYNEQFF,NA,TRBJ2-1,NA,TRBV27
TGTGCCAGCAGCTTGGCGGGACTAGCGGCATCCTACGAGCAGTACTTC,CASSLAGLAASYEQYF,NA,TRBJ2-7,TRBD2,TRBV5-4
TGTGCCAGCAGCCTTGGGACCGTCGCCTACGAGCAGTACTTC,CASSLGTVAYEQYF,NA,TRBJ2-7,NA,TRBV14
TGTGCCAGCAGGCCCCCCGGGAGGACGGGCGAGCAGTACTTC,CASRPPGRTGEQYF,NA,TRBJ2-7,TRBD2,TRBV28
TGTGCCAGCAGCTTTATGACAGGGAACGATGGCTACACCTTC,CASSFMTGNDGYTF,NA,TRBJ1-2,TRBD1,TRBV11-2
TGTGCCAGCAGTGCGAGGGTTTGGGAGCAGTTCTTC,CASSARVWEQFF,NA,TRBJ2-1,NA,TRBV28
TGTGCCAGCAGCTTAGGGCTTAGCAGCACAGATACGCAGTATTTT,CASSLGLSSTDTQYF,NA,TRBJ2-3,NA,TRBV7-7
TGCGCCAGCAGTCCCGGGACCAACCAAGAGACCCAGTACTTC,CASSPGTNQETQYF,NA,TRBJ2-5,NA,TRBV5-1
TGCGCCAGCAGCTTGGGAGCTACGGATGGGGTATCACCCCTCCACTTT,CASSLGATDGVSPLHF,NA,TRBJ1-6,NA,TRBV5-1
TGTGCCAGCAGACCCGGGACAGAGAACACTGAAGCTTTCTTT,CASRPGTENTEAFF,NA,TRBJ1-1,TRBD1,TRBV2
TGTGCCAGTAGTATTTTAGCGGGAGCCACCGGGGAGCTGTTTTTT,CASSILAGATGELFF,NA,TRBJ2-2,TRBD2,TRBV19
TGCGCCAGCAGCTTAACGGACGGATACTATGGCTACACCTTC,CASSLTDGYYGYTF,NA,TRBJ1-2,NA,TRBV5-1
TGTGCCAGCAGTTTATCGGCGGGAGTTTCCTACAATGAGCAGTTCTTC,CASSLSAGVSYNEQFF,NA,TRBJ2-1,TRBD2,TRBV27
TGTGCCAGCAGCGTTAAGGTTTCGGGGGGAGAGACCCAGTACTTC,CASSVKVSGGETQYF,once,TRBJ2-5,TRBD2,TRBV9
TGTGCCAGCAGTCCGGGGGAGAGCTCCTACGAGCAGTACTTC,CASSPGESSYEQYF,NA,TRBJ2-7,NA,TRBV9
TGTGCCAGCAGGACTATAGCGGGTTGGGAGACCCAGTACTTC,CASRTIAGWETQYF,NA,TRBJ2-5,TRBD2,TRBV28
TGCGCCAGCAGCCAGGGGACGGAATACGAGCAGTACTTC,CASSQGTEYEQYF,NA,TRBJ2-7,NA,TRBV4-1
TGTGCCAGCAGTCCCGGACAGAACACCGGGGAGCTGTTTTTT,CASSPGQNTGELFF,few,TRBJ2-2,NA,TRBV27
TGTGCCAGCAGTTTATCGGAGGGCGGGGAGCTGTTTTTT,CASSLSEGGELFF,once,TRBJ2-2,NA,TRBV27
TGTGCCACCAGCCGACTGAGACTGCGAGACGAGCAGTACTTC,CATSRLRLRDEQYF,NA,TRBJ2-7,NA,TRBV15
TGTGCCAGCAGCCGGGGACTCCCGGAGAATGAGCAGTTCTTC,CASSRGLPENEQFF,NA,TRBJ2-1,NA,TRBV7-9
TGTGCCAGCAGTTTATTGTCAGAGGGGAGAGATCAGCCCCAGCATTTT,CASSLLSEGRDQPQHF,NA,TRBJ1-5,NA,TRBV28
TGTGCCAGCACCGGGACAGGGAAGACTGAAGCTTTCTTT,CASTGTGKTEAFF,NA,TRBJ1-1,TRBD1,TRBV28
TGTGCCAGCAGCTGGGGCGCGAGGGAGCAGTACTTC,CASSWGAREQYF,NA,TRBJ2-5,NA,TRBV7-9
TGTGCCACCCAGGGGGCGGGCGAGCAGTACTTC,CATQGAGEQYF,NA,TRBJ2-7,TRBD1,TRBV25-1
TGTGCCAGCAGTGGCACTGAGGGGTTCTATGGCTACACCTTC,CASSGTEGFYGYTF,NA,TRBJ1-2,NA,TRBV2
TGTGCCAGCAGTGAATCTAAAGAGACCCAGTACTTC,CASSESKETQYF,NA,TRBJ2-5,NA,TRBV2
TGTGCCAGCAGTCTTCCCTTACTAGCGGGAGGGGACTACGAGCAGTACTTC,CASSLPLLAGGDYEQYF,NA,TRBJ2-7,TRBD2,TRBV28